This is a list of T cell receptor beta chains from one sample in a study of cytomegalovirus exposure and HLA in healthy donors. Profiling relied on immunoSEQ multiplex PCR, and the TCRdb table lists in-frame clones only, not all of them. The top ten hold 1% of the sample, which has under 300,000 clones, about 86% seen once. Material: PBMCs. The receptors derive from a woman younger than 30 in good health and CMV-seronegative. Each CDR3 is given with its conserved first and last residue. The D gene is left open where the match is weak. Expanded clones get a size class; other rows say once, few or many, or leave the size out.

TRBV27,TRBD2,-,TRBJ2-2,CASSLLRGSRTGELFF,TGTGCCAGCAGTTTACTTCGCGGGAGTCGTACCGGGGAGCTGTTTTTT
TRBV2,-,few,TRBJ2-7,CASSKPELAYEQYF,TGTGCCAGCAGTAAACCGGAACTAGCCTACGAGCAGTACTTC
TRBV7-7,-,-,TRBJ1-2,CASSPCGGESQANYGYTF,TGTGCCAGCAGCCCCTGCGGGGGAGAGAGTCAAGCTAACTATGGCTACACCTTC
TRBV30,-,-,TRBJ2-7,CAWSVAGFMDEQYF,TGTGCCTGGAGTGTTGCCGGGTTCATGGACGAGCAGTACTTC
TRBV6-5,-,-,TRBJ1-5,CASSYYGEQPQHF,TGTGCCAGCAGTTACTACGGGGAGCAGCCCCAGCATTTT
TRBV28,-,few,TRBJ2-7,CASSLPYRAPYEQYF,TGTGCCAGCAGTCTTCCTTACAGGGCTCCCTACGAGCAGTACTTC
TRBV5-1,TRBD2,-,TRBJ2-3,CASSGTSGRTDTQYF,TGCGCCAGCAGCGGGACTAGCGGGAGAACAGATACGCAGTATTTT
TRBV5-1,TRBD1,-,TRBJ1-1,CASSSAGTGLNTEAFF,TGCGCCAGCAGCTCCGCCGGGACAGGGTTGAACACTGAAGCTTTCTTT
TRBV27,-,-,TRBJ2-1,CASSSLGTHEQFF,TGTGCCAGCAGTTCCCTCGGGACTCATGAGCAGTTCTTC
TRBV2,-,-,TRBJ2-3,CATMDTPQADTQYF,TGTGCCACCATGGACACTCCTCAGGCGGATACGCAGTATTTT
TRBV27,TRBD1,-,TRBJ1-3,CASSPLGQGFSGNTIYF,TGTGCCAGCAGCCCCCTAGGACAGGGATTCTCTGGAAACACCATATATTTT
TRBV30,TRBD1,-,TRBJ2-5,CAWSPIGQGRRETQYF,TGTGCCTGGAGTCCAATTGGACAGGGGCGCCGGGAGACCCAGTACTTC
TRBV4-3,TRBD1,-,TRBJ1-2,CASSLEQGGNYGYTF,TGCGCCAGCAGCCTCGAACAGGGGGGGAACTATGGCTACACCTTC
TRBV5-1,-,-,TRBJ1-3,CASSWESSGNTIYF,TGCGCCAGCAGCTGGGAGAGCTCTGGAAACACCATATATTTT
TRBV13,TRBD1,-,TRBJ1-1,CASSLKSGTGGTEAFF,TGTGCCAGCAGCTTAAAATCCGGGACAGGGGGCACTGAAGCTTTCTTT
TRBV5-1,-,-,TRBJ1-3,CASSSGADGNTIYF,TGCGCCAGCAGCTCGGGAGCGGACGGAAACACCATATATTTT
TRBV4-1,TRBD2,-,TRBJ2-2,CASSHPTSGSGILFF,TGCGCCAGCAGCCATCCGACTAGCGGGAGCGGTATCCTGTTTTTT
TRBV6-5,-,-,TRBJ2-1,CASSYRRLVYNEQFF,TGTGCCAGCAGTTACCGTAGGCTAGTCTACAATGAGCAGTTCTTC
TRBV2,TRBD2,-,TRBJ2-3,CASSPIGTSGATDTQYF,TGTGCCAGCAGCCCAATCGGGACTAGCGGGGCTACAGATACGCAGTATTTT
TRBV11-2,TRBD1,-,TRBJ1-2,CASSLGTGMTYGYTF,TGTGCCAGCAGCCTCGGGACAGGGATGACTTATGGCTACACCTTC
TRBV30,-,-,TRBJ1-2,CAWFLNYGYTF,TGTGCCTGGTTTCTTAACTATGGCTACACCTTC
TRBV19,TRBD1,-,TRBJ2-2,CASSIQGANTGELFF,TGTGCCAGTAGTATACAGGGGGCCAACACCGGGGAGCTGTTTTTT
TRBV29-1,-,-,TRBJ2-3,CSVGSGSTDTQYF,TGCAGCGTTGGCAGCGGTAGCACAGATACGCAGTATTTT
TRBV19,-,-,TRBJ1-1,CASTHSRQERSNTEAFF,TGTGCCAGTACCCACTCCAGACAGGAGAGGTCGAACACTGAAGCTTTCTTT
TRBV5-6,TRBD1,-,TRBJ1-2,CASSSDRAYGYTF,TGTGCCAGCAGCTCGGACAGGGCGTATGGCTACACCTTC
TRBV5-1,TRBD2,-,TRBJ2-7,CASRLAGGPYEQYF,TGCGCCAGCCGACTAGCGGGAGGGCCCTACGAGCAGTACTTC
TRBV2,TRBD2,-,TRBJ2-7,CASSLAGGRRNEQYF,TGTGCCAGCTCCCTAGCGGGAGGGAGAAGGAACGAGCAGTACTTC
TRBV15,-,-,TRBJ1-4,CATSRDWADNEKLFF,TGTGCCACCAGCAGAGATTGGGCAGATAATGAAAAACTGTTTTTT
TRBV28,-,once,TRBJ1-3,CASSPPEGTIYF,TGTGCCAGCAGTCCCCCGGAGGGCACCATATATTTT
TRBV9,TRBD1,-,TRBJ2-7,CASSVDWTGENEQYF,TGTGCCAGCAGCGTAGATTGGACAGGGGAAAACGAGCAGTACTTC
TRBV30,-,few,TRBJ1-6,CAWDLGLSRLHF,TGTGCCTGGGACCTGGGCCTATCCAGGCTCCACTTT
TRBV5-4,TRBD2,-,TRBJ2-3,CASSWQLAGGPDTQYF,TGTGCCAGCAGCTGGCAGCTAGCGGGGGGGCCAGATACGCAGTATTTT
TRBV14,TRBD2,once,TRBJ2-5,CASSPWRGAGTRETQYF,TGTGCCAGCAGCCCCTGGAGGGGAGCGGGGACTCGCGAGACCCAGTACTTC
TRBV30,-,once,TRBJ2-1,CAWSPPPARYNEQFF,TGTGCCTGGAGTCCACCCCCCGCTAGATACAATGAGCAGTTCTTC
TRBV6-4,TRBD1,-,TRBJ1-2,CASRSTGGAGYTF,TGTGCCAGCAGGTCGACAGGGGGCGCGGGCTACACCTTC
TRBV9,TRBD1,-,TRBJ1-6,CASSADRGNSPLHF,TGTGCCAGCAGCGCCGACAGGGGTAATTCACCCCTCCACTTT
TRBV2,TRBD1,-,TRBJ2-3,CASSLQGTDTQYF,TGTGCCAGCAGTTTACAGGGGACAGATACGCAGTATTTT
TRBV2,-,-,TRBJ2-7,CASSEVPPPSYEQYF,TGTGCCAGCAGTGAAGTCCCTCCCCCTTCCTACGAGCAGTACTTC
TRBV14,-,-,TRBJ2-3,CASSQDARNRVTDTQYF,TGTGCCAGCAGCCAAGATGCGCGGAACAGGGTCACAGATACGCAGTATTTT
TRBV30,TRBD1,-,TRBJ1-6,CAWAGQANNSPLHF,TGTGCCTGGGCAGGACAGGCCAATAATTCACCCCTCCACTTT
TRBV4-3,TRBD1,-,TRBJ2-7,CASSHGTATYEQYF,TGCGCCAGCAGCCACGGGACAGCGACCTACGAGCAGTACTTC
TRBV7-8,-,-,TRBJ1-2,CASSPGKGVNYGYTF,TGTGCCAGCAGCCCCGGAAAGGGAGTCAACTATGGCTACACCTTC
TRBV6-5,-,-,TRBJ1-1,CASSYTDSDRGAFF,TGTGCCAGCAGTTATACTGATTCAGACCGAGGCGCTTTCTTT
TRBV9,TRBD1,-,TRBJ1-2,CASRRDSTYGYTF,TGTGCCAGCAGGAGGGACAGCACATATGGCTACACCTTC
TRBV28,TRBD1,-,TRBJ2-3,CASSRTGVGDTQYF,TGTGCCAGCAGTCGGACAGGGGTGGGAGATACGCAGTATTTT
TRBV6-5,-,-,TRBJ1-3,CASSYSHSGNTIYF,TGTGCCAGCAGTTACAGCCACTCTGGAAACACCATATATTTT
TRBV4-1,TRBD1,-,TRBJ2-7,CASSRGQGNSYEQYF,TGCGCCAGCAGCCGCGGACAGGGCAACTCCTACGAGCAGTACTTC
TRBV5-1,-,-,TRBJ2-3,CASSLAWGGRTDTQYF,TGCGCCAGCAGCTTGGCCTGGGGGGGCCGAACAGATACGCAGTATTTT
TRBV29-1,TRBD2,-,TRBJ2-1,CSVGLADYNEQFF,TGCAGCGTAGGACTAGCGGATTACAATGAGCAGTTCTTC
TRBV27,TRBD2,-,TRBJ2-5,CASSFGLAGAETQYF,TGTGCCAGCAGTTTTGGACTAGCGGGAGCGGAGACCCAGTACTTC